Listed here is a single T cell receptor beta chain. Its specificity is not known. The V gene end was trimmed by 7 bases and the J gene end by 0 bases; junction bases not matched to a gene: 6. This CDR3 contains 17 residues. Germline V gene data show CDR1 as SGHTA and CDR2 as FQGNSA. The data were obtained in a study of molecular identifiers for immune sequencing clone quantification. Methods described previously, with TCR primers listed, were used for bulk TCR libraries. Via MiXCR, TCRdb re-called the PCR reads, giving one row per CDR3 protein. The sample records under 800,000 distinct CDR3 sequences, around 25% being singletons. Study findings and constraints: A single cell's spiked Jurkat TCR RNA was reportedly detectable among roughly 920,000 naive cells.

The chain carries TRBV7-2 and TRBJ2-1; 13 nucleotides line up with TRBD2. The sample taken for sequencing was naive CD8+ T cells from blood, with Jurkat cell RNA spiked in. The subset here: FACS-sorted CD8+CD4-CCR7+CD45RA+ naive T cells. This clonotype was sampled from a human donor in good health. Some libraries in this study had Jurkat cell RNA spiked in. The CDR3 here is CASTGLAGASSYNEQFF. The CDR3 nucleotides read TGTGCCAGCACCGGACTAGCGGGGGCGAGCTCCTACAATGAGCAGTTCTTC. Full variable domain (outside the CDR3, taken from reference TRBV7-2 and TRBJ2-1): GAGVSQSPSNKVTEKGKDVELRCDPISGHTALYWYRQSLGQGLEFLIYFQGNSAPDKSGLPSDRFSAERTGGSVSTLTIQRTQQEDSAVYLCASTGLAGASSYNEQFFGPGTRLTVL.